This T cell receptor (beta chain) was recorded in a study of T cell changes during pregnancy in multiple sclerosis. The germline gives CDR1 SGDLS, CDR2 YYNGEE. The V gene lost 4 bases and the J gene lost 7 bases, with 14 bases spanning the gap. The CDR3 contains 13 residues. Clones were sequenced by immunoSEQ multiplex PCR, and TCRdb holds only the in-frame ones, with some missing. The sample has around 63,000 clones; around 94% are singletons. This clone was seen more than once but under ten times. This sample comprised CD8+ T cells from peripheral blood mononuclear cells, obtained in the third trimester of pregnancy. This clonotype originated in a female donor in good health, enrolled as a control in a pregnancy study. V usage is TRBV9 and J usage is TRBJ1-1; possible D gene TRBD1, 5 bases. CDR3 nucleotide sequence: TGTGCCAGCAGCTTAACCAGGGTGGGTGAAGCTTTCTTT. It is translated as CASSLTRVGEAFF.